Below, one T cell receptor (beta chain) is given with its context. What antigen it recognizes has not been identified. Per-nucleotide qualities are absent, and no much larger clonotype sits a single base away. For TCR Vbeta sequencing, memory CD4+ T cells were sorted ex vivo from the peripheral blood of both healthy controls and narcolepsy patients. The data originate from a study of T cells in narcolepsy listed by TCRdb under 2018. Study-level background: Healthy control donors were enrolled in the study alongside patients who had narcolepsy type 1 or type 2 (NT1, NT2). The study used TCR Vbeta sequencing to track clonotypes in blood and CSF while looking for autoreactive T cells in narcolepsy patients that target self-antigens of hypocretin neurons (hypocretin, TRIB2). The investigation overall reported the following: According to the report, autoreactive clonotypes were detected serially in the blood of the same patients and of different patients, but not in healthy controls. Patients and controls had similar numbers of sequenced blood memory CD4+ clonotypes, with averages of around 41,000 in patients and roughly 36,000 in controls. Some blood memory CD4+ repertoires from patients and controls contained no sequences matching autoreactive T cell clones. In plots comparing CSF and blood CD4+ T cell clonotypes from the same patient, HCRT-specific and TRIB2-specific autoreactive clonotypes were highlighted.

Libraries were prepared through the immunoSEQ multiplex PCR assay. Not all clones reach the TCRdb copy of this immuneACCESS table, which keeps in-frame sequences only. Checked studies attribute under half of the gap to unresolved V genes and leave the rest unexplained. For this sample there are roughly 16,000 clones; 85% appear just once. The ten most abundant clones make up around 37% of the sample. Input material: memory (CD45RA-) CD4+ T cells from blood. The cell subset or site label on this specimen signifies: memory T cells sorted ex vivo from peripheral blood. The receptor was isolated from a human donor in good health.

CDR3 region: CATELSPSYEQYF. The nucleotides are TGTGCCACCGAACTTTCCCCCAGCTACGAGCAGTACTTC. This chain joins TRBV6-1 to TRBJ2-7; too little of a D gene remains to name it. Taken from cysteine to phenylalanine, the CDR3 has 13 residues. Of the read, only the CDR3 DNA is kept; its 39 bases are in frame from base 1. CDR1 and CDR2 (MNHNS, SASEGT) derive from the germline V gene. Trimming at the junction amounts to 10 bases on V and 3 bases on J, and the germline ends lie 16 bases apart.